This TCR beta chain was retrieved from a study of beta chain features in type 1 diabetes. At the level of the study: Cells sorted and examined across all samples totaled 85 million to 130 million. Study-wide results and limits: Cells that show high TCR expression could be over-represented by cDNA sequencing.

The sequenced template was cDNA made from the entire isolated RNA. Profiling relied on immunoSEQ multiplex PCR, and the TCRdb table lists in-frame clones only, not all of them. The table includes 130,000 to 150,000 clones, over 9.5% detected once. This clone was seen a handful of times. No antigen is known for it. The length of the CDR3 is 20 residues. Germline V gene lookup returns CDR1 SGHRS and CDR2 YFSETQ. J gave up 5 bases and V 4 bases, and 24 bases lay outside the gene matches. CD45RO/CCR7/CD25/CD127/CD95/CD27 staining was used to isolate CD4+ naive, central memory, regulatory and stem cell-like memory cells by sorting.

The V call is TRBV5-1, the J call TRBJ2-3; TRBD2 matches 8 bases. The sample taken for sequencing was naive CD4+ T cells from blood. This clonotype was obtained from a man aged 18 to 29 in good health. CDR3 loop: CASSKTGSGGASMVGDTQYF. The CDR3 DNA is TGCGCCAGCAGCAAAACGGGGAGCGGGGGAGCCAGCATGGTTGGAGATACGCAGTATTTT.